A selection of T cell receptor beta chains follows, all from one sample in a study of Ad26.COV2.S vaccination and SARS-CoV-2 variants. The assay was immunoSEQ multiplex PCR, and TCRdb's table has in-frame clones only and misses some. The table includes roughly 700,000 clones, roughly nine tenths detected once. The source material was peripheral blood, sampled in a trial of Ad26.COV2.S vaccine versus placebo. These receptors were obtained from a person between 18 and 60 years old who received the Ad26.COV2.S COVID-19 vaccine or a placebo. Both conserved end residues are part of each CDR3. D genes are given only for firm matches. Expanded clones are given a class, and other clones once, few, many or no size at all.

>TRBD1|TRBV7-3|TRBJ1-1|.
CASSDRGSTEAFF
TGTGCCAGCAGCGACAGGGGGAGTACTGAAGCTTTCTTT
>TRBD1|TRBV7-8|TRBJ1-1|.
CASSLGGQGITEAFF
TGTGCCAGCAGCTTAGGGGGACAGGGGATCACTGAAGCTTTCTTT
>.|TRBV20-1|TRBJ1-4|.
CSASSPDSTLFF
TGCAGTGCTAGTAGCCCCGATTCTACCCTGTTTTTT
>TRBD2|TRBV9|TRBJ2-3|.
CASSVGSSGGSTDTQYF
TGTGCCAGCAGCGTGGGGTCTAGCGGGGGAAGCACAGATACGCAGTATTTT
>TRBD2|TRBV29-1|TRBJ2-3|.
CSVAGRTSGGNTDTQYF
TGCAGCGTTGCCGGTAGGACTAGCGGGGGAAACACAGATACGCAGTATTTT
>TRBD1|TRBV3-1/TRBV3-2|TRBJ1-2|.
CASSQEGGLGQSGYTF
TGTGCCAGCAGCCAAGAGGGGGGATTGGGACAGTCTGGCTACACCTTC
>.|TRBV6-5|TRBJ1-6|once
CASSYGRGTHNSPLHF
TGTGCCAGCAGTTACGGTCGCGGGACCCATAATTCACCCCTCCACTTT
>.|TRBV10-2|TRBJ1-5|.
CASLGQPNQPQHF
TGCGCCAGCCTTGGACAGCCCAATCAGCCCCAGCATTTT
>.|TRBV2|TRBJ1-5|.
CASTNREDQPQHF
TGTGCCAGCACTAACAGGGAAGATCAGCCCCAGCATTTT
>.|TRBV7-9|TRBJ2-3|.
CASSFGGGGTDTQYF
TGTGCCAGCAGCTTTGGGGGGGGCGGCACAGATACGCAGTATTTT
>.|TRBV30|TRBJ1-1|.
CAWSVKFEAFF
TGTGCCTGGAGTGTGAAGTTTGAAGCTTTCTTT
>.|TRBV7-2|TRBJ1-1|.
CASSLGRVNTEAFF
TGTGCCAGCAGCTTAGGGCGGGTGAACACTGAAGCTTTCTTT
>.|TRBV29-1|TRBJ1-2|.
CSVPRQIYGYTF
TGCAGCGTACCCCGACAAATCTATGGCTACACCTTC
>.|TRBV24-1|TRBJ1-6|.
CATSTGHGKANSPLHF
TGTGCCACCAGTACCGGGCACGGGAAGGCTAATTCACCCCTCCACTTT
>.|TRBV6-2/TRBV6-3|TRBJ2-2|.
CASSWGGRTGELFF
TGTGCCAGCAGTTGGGGGGGCAGGACCGGGGAGCTGTTTTTT
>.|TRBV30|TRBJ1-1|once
CAWSRRIEAFF
TGTGCCTGGAGCCGCAGGATTGAAGCTTTCTTT
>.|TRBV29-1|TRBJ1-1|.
CSVVGRKAFMNTEAFF
TGCAGCGTTGTGGGACGGAAGGCATTCATGAACACTGAAGCTTTCTTT
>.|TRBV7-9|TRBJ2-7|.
CASRWGDSSYEQYF
TGTGCCAGCAGGTGGGGGGACAGCTCCTACGAGCAGTACTTC
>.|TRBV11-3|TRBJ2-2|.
CASSLRAGTGELFF
TGTGCCAGCAGCTTACGGGCGGGGACCGGGGAGCTGTTTTTT
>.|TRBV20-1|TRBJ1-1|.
CSASRVNTEAFF
TGCAGTGCTAGTAGAGTGAACACTGAAGCTTTCTTT
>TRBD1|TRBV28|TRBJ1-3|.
CASSWDRAGNTIYF
TGTGCCAGCAGTTGGGACAGGGCTGGAAACACCATATATTTT
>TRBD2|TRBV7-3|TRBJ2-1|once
CASSSGLAGDNEQFF
TGTGCCAGCAGCTCGGGACTAGCGGGAGACAATGAGCAGTTCTTC
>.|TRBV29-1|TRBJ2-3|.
CSAISPGGDTQYF
TGCAGCGCCATATCCCCCGGGGGAGATACGCAGTATTTT
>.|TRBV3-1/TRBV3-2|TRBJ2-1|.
CASSQAEGYNEQFF
TGTGCCAGCAGCCAAGCCGAGGGGTACAATGAGCAGTTCTTC
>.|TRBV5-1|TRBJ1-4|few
CASSLTATNEKLFF
TGCGCCAGCAGCTTGACGGCAACTAATGAAAAACTGTTTTTT
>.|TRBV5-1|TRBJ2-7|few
CASSLDREEQYF
TGCGCCAGCAGCTTGGACAGGGAAGAGCAGTACTTC
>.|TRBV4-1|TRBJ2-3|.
CASSQEFVVADTQYF
TGCGCCAGCAGCCAAGAATTCGTGGTTGCAGATACGCAGTATTTT
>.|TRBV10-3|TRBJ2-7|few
CAIGGDSGPYEQYF
TGTGCCATCGGGGGCGATAGTGGGCCCTACGAGCAGTACTTC
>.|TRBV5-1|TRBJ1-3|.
CASSLDGISGNTIYF
TGCGCCAGCAGCTTGGATGGGATTTCTGGAAACACCATATATTTT
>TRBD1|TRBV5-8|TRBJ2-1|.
CASSFNPGTGGYNEQFF
TGTGCCAGCAGCTTTAACCCCGGGACAGGGGGATACAATGAGCAGTTCTTC
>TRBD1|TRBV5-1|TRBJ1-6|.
CASSPGTGPSPLHF
TGCGCCAGCAGCCCAGGGACAGGCCCTTCACCCCTCCACTTT
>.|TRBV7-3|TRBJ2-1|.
CASSRRPGSYNEQFF
TGTGCCAGCAGCCGACGACCTGGGTCCTACAATGAGCAGTTCTTC
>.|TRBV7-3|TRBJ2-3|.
CASSLLQGKADTQYF
TGTGCCAGCAGCTTACTACAGGGTAAAGCAGATACGCAGTATTTT
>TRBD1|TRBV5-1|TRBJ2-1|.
CASSSTGTGGEEQFF
TGCGCCAGCAGCAGTACCGGGACAGGGGGCGAGGAGCAGTTCTTC
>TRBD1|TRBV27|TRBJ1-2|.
CASSWDSSNYGYTF
TGTGCCAGCAGTTGGGACAGCTCCAACTATGGCTACACCTTC
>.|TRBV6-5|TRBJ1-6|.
CASSRSRNSPLHF
TGTGCCAGCAGCCGGAGTCGGAATTCACCCCTCCACTTT
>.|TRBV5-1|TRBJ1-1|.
CASSLRGLGDAFF
TGCGCCAGCAGTTTACGGGGGTTAGGGGACGCTTTCTTT
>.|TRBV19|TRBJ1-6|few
CASSIDWGPNSPLHF
TGTGCCAGTAGTATAGATTGGGGGCCTAATTCACCCCTCCACTTT
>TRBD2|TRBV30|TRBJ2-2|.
CAWSGVGTLAANTGELFF
TGTGCCTGGAGTGGAGTGGGCACCCTAGCGGCGAACACCGGGGAGCTGTTTTTT
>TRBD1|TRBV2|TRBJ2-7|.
CARGTGGYEQYF
TGTGCCAGAGGGACAGGGGGCTACGAGCAGTACTTC
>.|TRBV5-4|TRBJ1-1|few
CASSEIGGSIEAFF
TGTGCCAGCAGTGAAATTGGGGGGAGTATTGAAGCTTTCTTT
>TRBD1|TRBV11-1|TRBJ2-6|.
CASSAQGAGANVLTF
TGTGCCAGCAGCGCCCAGGGGGCCGGGGCCAACGTCCTGACTTTC
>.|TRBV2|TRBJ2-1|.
CASSASRTGGEQFF
TGTGCCAGCAGTGCCTCCCGGACTGGGGGGGAGCAGTTCTTC
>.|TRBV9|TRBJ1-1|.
CASSLRLNTEAFF
TGTGCCAGCAGCTTACGTTTGAACACTGAAGCTTTCTTT
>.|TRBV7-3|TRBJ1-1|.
CASSLRPDRNTEAFF
TGTGCCAGCAGCTTAAGGCCGGACCGGAACACTGAAGCTTTCTTT
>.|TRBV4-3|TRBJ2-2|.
CASSQEFGIAGELFF
TGCGCCAGCAGCCAAGAGTTTGGCATAGCCGGGGAGCTGTTTTTT
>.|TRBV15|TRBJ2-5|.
CATSRRTEETQYF
TGTGCCACCAGCAGGAGGACAGAAGAGACCCAGTACTTC
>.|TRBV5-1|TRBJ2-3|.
CASSLSVLTDTQYF
TGCGCCAGCAGCTTGTCGGTTTTGACAGATACGCAGTATTTT
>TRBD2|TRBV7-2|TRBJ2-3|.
CASSYTSGGNGDTQYF
TGTGCCAGCAGCTATACTAGCGGGGGGAATGGAGATACGCAGTATTTT
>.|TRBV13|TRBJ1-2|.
CASSMRNYGYTF
TGTGCCAGCAGCATGAGGAACTATGGCTACACCTTC
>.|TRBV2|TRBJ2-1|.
CASSPGREQFF
TGTGCCAGCAGCCCGGGCCGGGAGCAGTTCTTC
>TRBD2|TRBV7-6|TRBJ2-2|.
CASSLGTSGNTGELFF
TGTGCCAGCAGCTTGGGGACTAGCGGGAACACCGGGGAGCTGTTTTTT
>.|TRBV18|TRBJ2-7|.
CASSPRYEQYF
TGTGCCAGCTCACCGAGGTACGAGCAGTACTTC
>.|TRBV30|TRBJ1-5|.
CAWSYSRDQPQHF
TGTGCCTGGAGTTACTCGCGGGATCAGCCCCAGCATTTT